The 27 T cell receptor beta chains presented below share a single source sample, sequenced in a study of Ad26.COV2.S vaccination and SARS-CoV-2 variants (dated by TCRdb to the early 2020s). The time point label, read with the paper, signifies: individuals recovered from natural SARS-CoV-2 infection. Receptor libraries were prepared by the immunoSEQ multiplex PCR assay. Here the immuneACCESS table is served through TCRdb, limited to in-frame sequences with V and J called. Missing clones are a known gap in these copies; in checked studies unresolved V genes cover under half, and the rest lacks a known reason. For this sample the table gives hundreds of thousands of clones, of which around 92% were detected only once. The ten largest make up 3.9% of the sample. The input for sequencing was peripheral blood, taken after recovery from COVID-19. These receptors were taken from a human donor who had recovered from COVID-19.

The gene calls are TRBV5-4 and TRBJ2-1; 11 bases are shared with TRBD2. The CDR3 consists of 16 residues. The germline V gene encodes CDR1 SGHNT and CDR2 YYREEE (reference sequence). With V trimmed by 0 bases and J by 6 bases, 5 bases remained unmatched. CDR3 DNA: TGTGCCAGCAGCTTGGGGCTAGCGGGGGGCGGCAATGAGCAGTTCTTC. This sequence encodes CASSLGLAGGGNEQFF.

CDR3 coding DNA: TGTGCCAGCAGCCGCGGGGCAGGGGAGGTAAAACTGTTTTTT. Its translation: CASSRGAGEVKLFF. The V and J genes are TRBV13 and TRBJ1-4, with a tentative D call TRBD1 (6 bases). The CDR3 length is 14 residues. V was trimmed by 5 bases and J by 10 bases, leaving 17 bases between them. CDR1 and CDR2 (germline): PRHDT, FYEKMQ (reference sequence).

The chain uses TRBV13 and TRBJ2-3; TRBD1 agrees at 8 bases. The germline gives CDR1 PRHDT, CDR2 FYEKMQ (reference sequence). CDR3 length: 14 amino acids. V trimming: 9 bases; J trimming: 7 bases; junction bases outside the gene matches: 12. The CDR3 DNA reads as TGTGCCAGTACAAGAGGACAGGGCTGGAATACGCAGTATTTT. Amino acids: CASTRGQGWNTQYF.

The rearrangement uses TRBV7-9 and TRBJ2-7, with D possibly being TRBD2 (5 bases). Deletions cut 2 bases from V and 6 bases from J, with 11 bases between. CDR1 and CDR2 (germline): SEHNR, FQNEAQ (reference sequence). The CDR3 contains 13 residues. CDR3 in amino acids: CASSLSAGPEQYF. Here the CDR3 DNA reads TGTGCCAGCAGCTTATCGGCGGGCCCCGAGCAGTACTTC.

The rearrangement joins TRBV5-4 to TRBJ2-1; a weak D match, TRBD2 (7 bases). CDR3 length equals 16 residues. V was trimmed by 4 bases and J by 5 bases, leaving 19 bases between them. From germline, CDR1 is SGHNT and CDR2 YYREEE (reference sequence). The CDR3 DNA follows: TGTGCCAGCAGCACTACAGGGAGGGGTCGCGACAATGAGCAGTTCTTC. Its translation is CASSTTGRGRDNEQFF.

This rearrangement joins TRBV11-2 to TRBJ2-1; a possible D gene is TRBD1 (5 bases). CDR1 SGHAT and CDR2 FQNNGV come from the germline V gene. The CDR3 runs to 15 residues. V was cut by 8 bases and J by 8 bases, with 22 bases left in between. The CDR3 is CASAPRAWGSDEQFF. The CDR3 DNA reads TGTGCCAGCGCCCCCCGGGCCTGGGGCAGCGATGAGCAGTTCTTC.

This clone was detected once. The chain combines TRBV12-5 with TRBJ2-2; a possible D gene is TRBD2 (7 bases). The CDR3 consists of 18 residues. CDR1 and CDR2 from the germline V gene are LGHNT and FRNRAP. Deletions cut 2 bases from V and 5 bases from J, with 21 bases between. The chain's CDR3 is CASGLSPPRGGETGELFF. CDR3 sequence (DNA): TGTGCTAGTGGTTTGAGCCCCCCTCGCGGGGGCGAGACCGGGGAGCTGTTTTTT.

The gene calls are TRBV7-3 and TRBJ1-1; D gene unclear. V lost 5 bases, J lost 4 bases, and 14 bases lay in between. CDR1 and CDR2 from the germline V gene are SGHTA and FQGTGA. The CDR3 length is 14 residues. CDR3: CASSPTAMGTEAFF. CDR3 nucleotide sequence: TGTGCCAGCAGCCCAACAGCCATGGGCACTGAAGCTTTCTTT.

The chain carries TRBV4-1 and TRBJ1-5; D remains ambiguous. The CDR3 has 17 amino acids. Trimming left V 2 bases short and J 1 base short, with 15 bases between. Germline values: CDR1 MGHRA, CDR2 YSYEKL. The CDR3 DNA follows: TGCGCCAGCAGCCAACCCGGATTAGGGATAAGCAATCAGCCCCAGCATTTT. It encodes CASSQPGLGISNQPQHF.

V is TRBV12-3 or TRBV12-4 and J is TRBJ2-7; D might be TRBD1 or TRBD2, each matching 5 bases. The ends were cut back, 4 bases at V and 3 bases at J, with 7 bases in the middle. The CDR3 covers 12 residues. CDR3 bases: TGTGCCAGCAGTTGGGGACGCTACGAGCAGTACTTC. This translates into CASSWGRYEQYF.

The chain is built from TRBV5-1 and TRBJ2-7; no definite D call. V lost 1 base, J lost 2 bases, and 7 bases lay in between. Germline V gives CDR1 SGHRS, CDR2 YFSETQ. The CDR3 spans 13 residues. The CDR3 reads CASSLNTPYEQYF. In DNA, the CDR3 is TGCGCCAGCAGCTTGAACACTCCCTACGAGCAGTACTTC.

The CDR3 reads CASSKVGQHHRYGYTF. CDR3 in DNA: TGTGCCAGCAGCAAAGTCGGGCAGCACCATCGCTATGGCTACACCTTC. This rearrangement joins TRBV21-1 to TRBJ1-2. TRBV21-1 corresponds to a pseudogene. This CDR3 is 16 amino acids long.

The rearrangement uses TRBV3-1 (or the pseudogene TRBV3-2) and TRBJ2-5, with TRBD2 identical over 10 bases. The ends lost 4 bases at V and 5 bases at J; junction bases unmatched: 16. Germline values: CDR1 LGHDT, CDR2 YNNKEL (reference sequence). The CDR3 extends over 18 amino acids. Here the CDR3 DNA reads TGTGCCAGCAGCCGGCTACTGATCAGCGGGGGGGCTCGGGAGACCCAGTACTTC. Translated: CASSRLLISGGARETQYF.

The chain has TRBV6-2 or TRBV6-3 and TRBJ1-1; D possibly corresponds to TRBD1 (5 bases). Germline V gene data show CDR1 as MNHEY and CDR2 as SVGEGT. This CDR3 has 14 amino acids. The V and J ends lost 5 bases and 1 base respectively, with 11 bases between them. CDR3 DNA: TGTGCCAGCAGTCCCTCCGGGGCGAACACTGAAGCTTTCTTT. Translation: CASSPSGANTEAFF.

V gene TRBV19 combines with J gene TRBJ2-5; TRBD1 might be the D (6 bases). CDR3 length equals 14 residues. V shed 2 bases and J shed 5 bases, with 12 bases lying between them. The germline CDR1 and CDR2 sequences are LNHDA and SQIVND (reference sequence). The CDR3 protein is CASSIRLRGETQYF. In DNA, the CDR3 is TGTGCCAGTAGTATAAGATTAAGGGGGGAGACCCAGTACTTC.

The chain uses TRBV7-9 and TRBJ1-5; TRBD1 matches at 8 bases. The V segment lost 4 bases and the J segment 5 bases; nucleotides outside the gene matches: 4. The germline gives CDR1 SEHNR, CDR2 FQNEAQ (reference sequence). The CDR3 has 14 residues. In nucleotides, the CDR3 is TGTGCCAGCAGCTCAGGGGGCGTACATCAGCCCCAGCATTTT. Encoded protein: CASSSGGVHQPQHF.

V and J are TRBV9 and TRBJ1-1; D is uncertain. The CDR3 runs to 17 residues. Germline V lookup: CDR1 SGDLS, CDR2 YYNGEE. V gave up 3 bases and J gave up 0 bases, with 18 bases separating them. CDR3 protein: CASSAPLDGPMNTEAFF. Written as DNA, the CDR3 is TGTGCCAGCAGCGCTCCCCTGGACGGTCCCATGAACACTGAAGCTTTCTTT.

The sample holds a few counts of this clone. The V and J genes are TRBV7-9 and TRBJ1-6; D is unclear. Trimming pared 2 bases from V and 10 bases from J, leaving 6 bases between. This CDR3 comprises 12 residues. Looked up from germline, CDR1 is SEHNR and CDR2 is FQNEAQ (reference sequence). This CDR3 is CASSLSGSPLHF. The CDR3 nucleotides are TGTGCCAGCAGCTTATCGGGATCACCCCTCCACTTT.

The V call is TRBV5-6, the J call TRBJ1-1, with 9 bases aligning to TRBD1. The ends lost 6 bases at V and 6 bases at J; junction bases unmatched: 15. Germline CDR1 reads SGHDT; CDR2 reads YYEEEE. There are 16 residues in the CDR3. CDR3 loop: CASTFPGQGLLAEAFF. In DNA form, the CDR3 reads TGTGCCAGCACCTTTCCCGGACAGGGGTTGTTGGCTGAAGCTTTCTTT. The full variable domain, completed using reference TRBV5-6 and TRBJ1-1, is DAGVTQSPTHLIKTRGQQVTLRCSPKSGHDTVSWYQQALGQGPQFIFQYYEEEERQRGNFPDRFSGHQFPNYSSELNVNALLLGDSALYLCASTFPGQGLLAEAFFGQGTRLTVV.

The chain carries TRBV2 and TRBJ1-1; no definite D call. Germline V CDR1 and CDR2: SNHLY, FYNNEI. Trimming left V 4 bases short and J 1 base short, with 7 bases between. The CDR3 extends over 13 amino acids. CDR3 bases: TGTGCCAGCAGTGTTCTGGCGAACACTGAAGCTTTCTTT. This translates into CASSVLANTEAFF.

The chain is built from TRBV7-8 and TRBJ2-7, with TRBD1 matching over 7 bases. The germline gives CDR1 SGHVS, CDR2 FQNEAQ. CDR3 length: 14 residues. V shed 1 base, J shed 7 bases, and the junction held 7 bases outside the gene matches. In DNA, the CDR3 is TGTGCCAGCAGCTTAGGGTGGGACAGTGGGGAGCAGTACTTC. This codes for CASSLGWDSGEQYF.

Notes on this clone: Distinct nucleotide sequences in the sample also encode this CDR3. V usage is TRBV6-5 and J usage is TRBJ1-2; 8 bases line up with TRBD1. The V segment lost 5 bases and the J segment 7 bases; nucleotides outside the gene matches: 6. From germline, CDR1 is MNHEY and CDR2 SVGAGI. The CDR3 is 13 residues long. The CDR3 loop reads CASSRQGAGGYTF. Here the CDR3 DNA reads TGTGCCAGCAGTCGTCAGGGGGCGGGTGGCTACACCTTC.

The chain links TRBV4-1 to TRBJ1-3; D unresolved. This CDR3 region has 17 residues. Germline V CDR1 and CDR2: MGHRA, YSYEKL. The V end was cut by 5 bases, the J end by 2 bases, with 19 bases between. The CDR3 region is CASSYTRTVFAGNTIYF. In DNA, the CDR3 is TGCGCCAGCAGCTACACAAGGACGGTTTTTGCTGGAAACACCATATATTTT.

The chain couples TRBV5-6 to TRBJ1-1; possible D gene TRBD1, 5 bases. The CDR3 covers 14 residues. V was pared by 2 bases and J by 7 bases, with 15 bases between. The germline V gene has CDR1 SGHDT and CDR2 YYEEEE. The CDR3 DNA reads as TGTGCCAGCAGCTTTGGTCTTGGGGCGCTTGAAGCTTTCTTT. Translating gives CASSFGLGALEAFF.

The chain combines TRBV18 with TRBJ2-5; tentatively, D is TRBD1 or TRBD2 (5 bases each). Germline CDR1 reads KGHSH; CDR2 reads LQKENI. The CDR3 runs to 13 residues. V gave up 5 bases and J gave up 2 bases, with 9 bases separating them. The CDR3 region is CASSRGEQETQYF. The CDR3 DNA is TGTGCCAGCTCAAGAGGGGAACAAGAGACCCAGTACTTC.

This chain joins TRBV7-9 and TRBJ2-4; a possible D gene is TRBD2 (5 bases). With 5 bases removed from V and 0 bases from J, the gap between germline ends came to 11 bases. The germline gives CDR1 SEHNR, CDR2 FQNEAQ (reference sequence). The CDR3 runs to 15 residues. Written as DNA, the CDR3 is TGTGCCAGCAGCCCCCAGCGGCTAGCCAAAAACATTCAGTACTTC. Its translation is CASSPQRLAKNIQYF.

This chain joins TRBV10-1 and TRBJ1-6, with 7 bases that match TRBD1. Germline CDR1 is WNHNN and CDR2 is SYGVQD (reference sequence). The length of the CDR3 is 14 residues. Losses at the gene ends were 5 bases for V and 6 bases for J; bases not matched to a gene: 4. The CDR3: CASSPGTANSPLHF. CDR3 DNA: TGCGCCAGCAGTCCCGGGACAGCTAATTCACCCCTCCACTTT.